These T cell receptor beta chains were read from a single sample in a study of shared clonotypes between healthy human individuals. Using immunoSEQ multiplex PCR, the repertoire was profiled, and TCRdb retains in-frame clones only, with some absent. Here the sample spans 2 million to 3 million clones, approximately 93% being singletons. Material: naive CD4+ T cells from PBMCs. These TCRs come from a man aged 18 to 30 in good health. Some clones in this sample may be carry-over from other donors' samples. Both conserved end residues are part of each CDR3. Fields, in order: V gene, clone size, D gene, J gene, CDR3 protein, CDR3 DNA. A D gene is named only where the DNA matches it firmly. Only part of the rows carry a size: once, few, many, or a class if the clone is expanded.

v_call: TRBV5-1
clone_size: NA
d_call: NA
j_call: TRBJ2-6
cdr3_aa: CASSLAVSGANVLTF
cdr3_nt: TGCGCCAGCAGCTTGGCGGTCTCTGGGGCCAACGTCCTGACTTTC

v_call: TRBV7-2
clone_size: NA
d_call: TRBD2
j_call: TRBJ2-7
cdr3_aa: CASSSSTSGSYEQYF
cdr3_nt: TGTGCCAGCAGCTCTTCGACTAGCGGGAGTTACGAGCAGTACTTC

v_call: TRBV15
clone_size: NA
d_call: NA
j_call: TRBJ1-2
cdr3_aa: CATSRDRGLNYGYTF
cdr3_nt: TGTGCCACCAGCAGAGACAGGGGACTCAACTATGGCTACACCTTC

v_call: TRBV15
clone_size: NA
d_call: NA
j_call: TRBJ1-4
cdr3_aa: CATALAGLATNEKLFF
cdr3_nt: TGTGCCACCGCTTTGGCGGGGTTGGCAACTAATGAAAAACTGTTTTTT

v_call: TRBV9
clone_size: once
d_call: NA
j_call: TRBJ2-3
cdr3_aa: CASSVDTGAWDTQYF
cdr3_nt: TGTGCCAGCAGCGTAGACACGGGAGCGTGGGATACGCAGTATTTT

v_call: TRBV19
clone_size: NA
d_call: NA
j_call: TRBJ2-6
cdr3_aa: CASSPTRGANVLTF
cdr3_nt: TGTGCCAGTAGTCCAACCCGGGGGGCCAACGTCCTGACTTTC

v_call: TRBV10-3
clone_size: NA
d_call: NA
j_call: TRBJ1-1
cdr3_aa: CAISEYGTTRTVRGAYEAFF
cdr3_nt: TGTGCCATCAGTGAGTACGGGACCACTCGTACGGTTCGGGGGGCTTATGAAGCTTTCTTT

v_call: TRBV6-6
clone_size: NA
d_call: NA
j_call: TRBJ2-1
cdr3_aa: CATTSGAGGEQFF
cdr3_nt: TGTGCCACCACGTCAGGGGCAGGCGGTGAGCAGTTCTTC

v_call: TRBV7-8
clone_size: NA
d_call: TRBD1
j_call: TRBJ2-2
cdr3_aa: CASSPAWGQGGTGELFF
cdr3_nt: TGTGCCAGCAGCCCTGCTTGGGGACAGGGAGGGACCGGGGAGCTGTTTTTT

v_call: TRBV11-2
clone_size: NA
d_call: NA
j_call: TRBJ2-3
cdr3_aa: CASSPGFGDTQYF
cdr3_nt: TGTGCCAGCAGCCCTGGCTTTGGGGATACGCAGTATTTT

v_call: TRBV27
clone_size: NA
d_call: TRBD2
j_call: TRBJ2-1
cdr3_aa: CASRPRTSGSSYNEQFF
cdr3_nt: TGTGCCAGCAGACCAAGGACTAGCGGGAGCTCCTACAATGAGCAGTTCTTC

v_call: TRBV7-7
clone_size: NA
d_call: NA
j_call: TRBJ2-2
cdr3_aa: CASSVGAGELFF
cdr3_nt: TGTGCCAGCAGCGTTGGCGCCGGGGAGCTGTTTTTT

v_call: TRBV11-2
clone_size: NA
d_call: NA
j_call: TRBJ2-5
cdr3_aa: CASSPRLSQETQYF
cdr3_nt: TGTGCCAGCAGCCCTCGGTTATCCCAAGAGACCCAGTACTTC

v_call: TRBV28
clone_size: NA
d_call: TRBD2
j_call: TRBJ2-1
cdr3_aa: CASRPGLAGYNEQFF
cdr3_nt: TGTGCCAGCAGGCCAGGACTAGCGGGTTACAATGAGCAGTTCTTC

v_call: TRBV25-1
clone_size: NA
d_call: TRBD1
j_call: TRBJ2-2
cdr3_aa: CASSESGGRGPTGELFF
cdr3_nt: TGTGCCAGCAGTGAATCTGGCGGCAGGGGGCCCACCGGGGAGCTGTTTTTT

v_call: TRBV6-1
clone_size: NA
d_call: NA
j_call: TRBJ2-7
cdr3_aa: CASSEGWQGAEQYF
cdr3_nt: TGTGCCAGCAGTGAGGGCTGGCAGGGCGCCGAGCAGTACTTC

v_call: TRBV7-9
clone_size: NA
d_call: TRBD2
j_call: TRBJ2-3
cdr3_aa: CASMLTVAGDHLYYF
cdr3_nt: TGTGCCAGCATGCTTACGGTAGCGGGAGACCATCTGTACTATTTT

v_call: TRBV28
clone_size: NA
d_call: NA
j_call: TRBJ1-2
cdr3_aa: CASSPPGGGYTF
cdr3_nt: TGTGCCAGCAGTCCTCCCGGGGGTGGCTACACCTTC

v_call: TRBV11-2
clone_size: NA
d_call: NA
j_call: TRBJ1-2
cdr3_aa: CASSLGRSGANYGYTF
cdr3_nt: TGTGCCAGCAGCTTAGGGAGGTCAGGGGCAAACTATGGCTACACCTTC

v_call: TRBV5-1
clone_size: NA
d_call: NA
j_call: TRBJ2-1
cdr3_aa: CASSLEGTSYNEQFF
cdr3_nt: TGCGCCAGCAGCTTGGAGGGAACGAGCTACAATGAGCAGTTCTTC

v_call: TRBV14
clone_size: few
d_call: TRBD2
j_call: TRBJ2-5
cdr3_aa: CASSQALRRTSKETQYF
cdr3_nt: TGTGCCAGCAGCCAAGCCCTTCGAAGGACTAGCAAAGAGACCCAGTACTTC

v_call: TRBV10-1
clone_size: NA
d_call: NA
j_call: TRBJ2-2
cdr3_aa: CASGLNTGELFF
cdr3_nt: TGCGCCAGCGGGCTTAACACCGGGGAGCTGTTTTTT

v_call: TRBV5-1
clone_size: once
d_call: NA
j_call: TRBJ2-7
cdr3_aa: CASSLDPSYEQYF
cdr3_nt: TGCGCCAGCAGCTTGGACCCCTCCTACGAGCAGTACTTC

v_call: TRBV2
clone_size: NA
d_call: NA
j_call: TRBJ1-1
cdr3_aa: CASSLQVLNTEAFF
cdr3_nt: TGTGCCAGCAGTCTACAGGTCCTGAACACTGAAGCTTTCTTT

v_call: TRBV7-6
clone_size: NA
d_call: NA
j_call: TRBJ2-3
cdr3_aa: CASSRWTDTNTQYF
cdr3_nt: TGTGCCAGCAGCCGATGGACAGACACAAATACGCAGTATTTT

v_call: TRBV5-5
clone_size: NA
d_call: NA
j_call: TRBJ2-7
cdr3_aa: CASSPNRESYEQYF
cdr3_nt: TGTGCCAGCAGCCCCAACAGGGAGTCGTACGAGCAGTACTTC

v_call: TRBV28
clone_size: NA
d_call: NA
j_call: TRBJ1-2
cdr3_aa: CASSLFDRATGGYTF
cdr3_nt: TGTGCCAGCAGTTTATTCGACAGAGCAACGGGGGGCTACACCTTC

v_call: TRBV19
clone_size: NA
d_call: TRBD1
j_call: TRBJ2-1
cdr3_aa: CASSTGQPVHHEQFF
cdr3_nt: TGTGCCAGTAGTACGGGACAGCCCGTACACCATGAGCAGTTCTTC

v_call: TRBV5-1
clone_size: NA
d_call: TRBD2
j_call: TRBJ2-1
cdr3_aa: CASQPSGRAFNEQFF
cdr3_nt: TGCGCCTCCCAGCCTAGCGGGAGGGCCTTCAATGAGCAGTTCTTC

v_call: TRBV5-6
clone_size: NA
d_call: NA
j_call: TRBJ2-7
cdr3_aa: CASTAWGRLEPYEQYF
cdr3_nt: TGTGCCAGCACAGCTTGGGGTCGGCTGGAACCCTACGAGCAGTACTTC

v_call: TRBV5-4
clone_size: NA
d_call: NA
j_call: TRBJ1-2
cdr3_aa: CASSPDPGPGWPYTF
cdr3_nt: TGTGCCAGCAGCCCTGACCCCGGGCCAGGGTGGCCCTACACCTTC

v_call: TRBV15
clone_size: NA
d_call: TRBD2
j_call: TRBJ2-4
cdr3_aa: CATSRDRLAGENIQYF
cdr3_nt: TGTGCCACCAGCAGAGATAGACTAGCGGGAGAGAACATTCAGTACTTC

v_call: TRBV18
clone_size: NA
d_call: NA
j_call: TRBJ1-2
cdr3_aa: CASSDRTTNYGYTF
cdr3_nt: TGTGCCAGCTCGGACAGAACTACTAACTATGGCTACACCTTC

v_call: TRBV4-2
clone_size: NA
d_call: TRBD2
j_call: TRBJ2-1
cdr3_aa: CASSQVKAGGNEQFF
cdr3_nt: TGTGCCAGCAGCCAAGTAAAGGCGGGAGGGAATGAGCAGTTCTTC

v_call: TRBV7-9
clone_size: NA
d_call: NA
j_call: TRBJ2-1
cdr3_aa: CASSLGSGVSYNEQFF
cdr3_nt: TGTGCCAGCAGTTTAGGGAGTGGGGTATCCTACAATGAGCAGTTCTTC

v_call: TRBV12-5
clone_size: once
d_call: NA
j_call: TRBJ1-6
cdr3_aa: CASGLTPQGNSPLHF
cdr3_nt: TGTGCTAGTGGCCTGACACCACAGGGTAATTCACCCCTCCACTTT

v_call: TRBV6-1
clone_size: NA
d_call: NA
j_call: TRBJ2-6
cdr3_aa: CATRQVASGANVLTF
cdr3_nt: TGTGCCACACGACAGGTGGCCTCTGGGGCCAACGTCCTGACTTTC

v_call: TRBV7-9
clone_size: NA
d_call: NA
j_call: TRBJ2-5
cdr3_aa: CASSFMSGKETQYF
cdr3_nt: TGTGCCAGCAGCTTTATGTCGGGAAAAGAGACCCAGTACTTC

v_call: TRBV15
clone_size: once
d_call: TRBD1
j_call: TRBJ1-2
cdr3_aa: CATSAGRGPYGYTF
cdr3_nt: TGTGCCACCAGCGCGGGTAGGGGGCCGTATGGCTACACCTTC

v_call: TRBV18
clone_size: NA
d_call: TRBD2
j_call: TRBJ2-5
cdr3_aa: CASSPRLADQETQYF
cdr3_nt: TGTGCCAGCTCGCCTCGACTAGCGGACCAAGAGACCCAGTACTTC

v_call: TRBV4-1
clone_size: NA
d_call: NA
j_call: TRBJ1-4
cdr3_aa: CASSQAYVGGTNEKLFF
cdr3_nt: TGCGCCAGCAGCCAGGCCTATGTCGGGGGAACTAATGAAAAACTGTTTTTT

v_call: TRBV28
clone_size: NA
d_call: NA
j_call: TRBJ1-1
cdr3_aa: CASSFGGPNTEAFF
cdr3_nt: TGTGCCAGCAGTTTCGGTGGCCCGAACACTGAAGCTTTCTTT

v_call: TRBV7-6
clone_size: once
d_call: TRBD1
j_call: TRBJ1-4
cdr3_aa: CASSLRQGAFEKLFF
cdr3_nt: TGTGCCAGCAGCCTAAGACAGGGGGCGTTTGAAAAACTGTTTTTT

v_call: TRBV7-2
clone_size: NA
d_call: NA
j_call: TRBJ2-1
cdr3_aa: CASSLQRNNEQFF
cdr3_nt: TGTGCCAGCAGCTTACAACGGAACAATGAGCAGTTCTTC

v_call: TRBV27
clone_size: NA
d_call: TRBD2
j_call: TRBJ2-1
cdr3_aa: CASSFQRGRSYNEQFF
cdr3_nt: TGTGCCAGCAGCTTCCAGCGGGGCCGCTCCTACAATGAGCAGTTCTTC

v_call: TRBV4-3
clone_size: NA
d_call: NA
j_call: TRBJ2-4
cdr3_aa: CASSQRTGLAKNIQYF
cdr3_nt: TGCGCCAGCAGCCAGAGGACTGGGCTAGCCAAAAACATTCAGTACTTC

v_call: TRBV11-2
clone_size: NA
d_call: TRBD1
j_call: TRBJ1-6
cdr3_aa: CATRAGGNSPLHF
cdr3_nt: TGTGCCACCAGGGCAGGGGGTAATTCACCCCTCCACTTT

v_call: TRBV11-3
clone_size: NA
d_call: NA
j_call: TRBJ2-1
cdr3_aa: CASSLGGPGEQFF
cdr3_nt: TGTGCCAGCAGCTTAGGGGGGCCGGGTGAGCAGTTCTTC

v_call: TRBV9
clone_size: NA
d_call: TRBD1
j_call: TRBJ2-3
cdr3_aa: CASSPRTGGDTQYF
cdr3_nt: TGTGCCAGCAGCCCGCGGACAGGGGGAGATACGCAGTATTTT

v_call: TRBV7-8
clone_size: NA
d_call: NA
j_call: TRBJ2-2
cdr3_aa: CASSLRRPVGNTGELFF
cdr3_nt: TGTGCCAGCAGCCTTAGGAGGCCCGTCGGGAACACCGGGGAGCTGTTTTTT

v_call: TRBV6-1
clone_size: NA
d_call: TRBD2
j_call: TRBJ2-5
cdr3_aa: CASSEAWTAVRGLARYETQYF
cdr3_nt: TGTGCCAGCAGTGAAGCCTGGACTGCGGTTCGGGGACTAGCAAGATACGAGACCCAGTACTTC

v_call: TRBV6-1
clone_size: NA
d_call: NA
j_call: TRBJ1-5
cdr3_aa: CASRGGDQPQHF
cdr3_nt: TGTGCCAGCAGGGGGGGAGATCAGCCCCAGCATTTT

v_call: TRBV25-1
clone_size: NA
d_call: TRBD1
j_call: TRBJ2-5
cdr3_aa: CASSARTGGGRETQYF
cdr3_nt: TGTGCCAGCAGTGCTCGGACAGGGGGCGGTCGGGAGACCCAGTACTTC

v_call: TRBV2
clone_size: NA
d_call: NA
j_call: TRBJ1-2
cdr3_aa: CASRVDRSNYGYTF
cdr3_nt: TGTGCCAGCAGGGTTGACAGATCTAACTATGGCTACACCTTC